The entry that follows covers one T cell receptor (beta chain) sequence. The specificity of this receptor is unknown. The sample holds no much larger clone one base away, and base qualities are not on file. For sequencing, an Illumina NovaSeq 6000 was employed. TCRalpha and TCRbeta cDNA libraries were constructed by 5'RACE with constant-segment primers, with sample barcodes and unique molecular identifiers being introduced. RNA was extracted from every sample with Trizol reagent. Library amplification was performed in two PCR steps, and a second sample barcode and Illumina TruSeq adapters were introduced in the second step. The libraries were sequenced on an Illumina NovaSeq using 2 x 150 bp paired-end reads. In the original analysis: The reads were demultiplexed and collapsed into UMI-guided consensus sequences using migec v1.2.7. Using mixcr v2.1.11, UMI consensuses were aligned to TRA and TRB V and J templates and then assembled into clonotypes. A clonotype was counted as expanded or contracted only when both edgeR and NoisET called the clonotype significant, with the noise models trained on biological replicates. edgeR calls used a false discovery rate-adjusted p below 0.01 and a log2 fold-change threshold of 1. As an exploratory analysis of dynamics, PCA with hierarchical clustering was applied to max-normalized trajectories of the 1000 most abundant clonotypes. The CD4 or CD8 phenotype of responding clones was assigned using the separately sequenced CD4+ and CD8+ repertoires. TCRdb reprocessed the public reads (quality trimming at Q25 with fastp, clone calling with MiXCR) and kept in-frame beta chains. One record per CDR3 amino acid sequence lists the most common genes and DNA. It is TCRdb's table, rather than the study itself, that gives the V and J calls and clone size. This sample lists about 340,000 distinct CDR3 sequences; 14% were detected once. Approximately 20% of the sample is in the top ten clones.

V drops 3 bases and J drops 0 bases, leaving 12 bases in between. CDR1 is given as DFQATT and CDR2 as SNEGSKA, both from the germline V gene (reference sequence). The cysteine opens and the phenylalanine closes a CDR3 of 15 amino acids. Only the CDR3 DNA is retained, 45 bases long and in frame from the first base. The data were taken from a study of T-cell memory formation after mild COVID-19 (dated by TCRdb to 2020 to 2022). Looking at the study overall: TCR sequence clusters from the two donors were found to be largely donor specific. In a couple of donors, T-cell clones that expanded and contracted after mild COVID-19 were tracked by sequencing TCRalpha and TCRbeta repertoires over time. Two young, previously healthy adult volunteers made up the cohort, one male and one female.

The investigation overall reported the following: SARS-CoV-2 specificity of the second-wave clones peaking on day 37 was not confirmed. Contracting CD4+ clones were located mainly in the CM and EM memory subsets, whereas CD8+ clones were found to be enriched in EMRA. Clones contracting from day 15 to 85 had balanced CD4/CD8 phenotypes, while a second wave expanding from day 15 to 37 was biased towards CD4+. The detection of some responding clones in pre-infection memory suggests that pre-existing cross-reactive memory T cells joined the SARS-CoV-2 response. Only a couple of mild cases were covered by the study, and larger cohorts that include severe cases with pre-infection samples were considered necessary.

Ficoll-Paque density gradient centrifugation was the method used to isolate PBMCs. This receptor was taken from a man in his late teens or twenties who had mild COVID-19 (a few samples of this study predate the infection). The sample titles of this study are shuffled in the database, so cell type and time point are left out; the donor was told from shared clones. The sequence joins TRBV20-1 to TRBJ1-3, with the D gene call left open. Sample: PBMCs or a T cell subset sorted from them (not recorded which). The DNA sequence is as follows: TGCAGTGCTAGGTCGTCCACCAGCTCTGGAAACACCATATATTTT. It is translated as CSARSSTSSGNTIYF.